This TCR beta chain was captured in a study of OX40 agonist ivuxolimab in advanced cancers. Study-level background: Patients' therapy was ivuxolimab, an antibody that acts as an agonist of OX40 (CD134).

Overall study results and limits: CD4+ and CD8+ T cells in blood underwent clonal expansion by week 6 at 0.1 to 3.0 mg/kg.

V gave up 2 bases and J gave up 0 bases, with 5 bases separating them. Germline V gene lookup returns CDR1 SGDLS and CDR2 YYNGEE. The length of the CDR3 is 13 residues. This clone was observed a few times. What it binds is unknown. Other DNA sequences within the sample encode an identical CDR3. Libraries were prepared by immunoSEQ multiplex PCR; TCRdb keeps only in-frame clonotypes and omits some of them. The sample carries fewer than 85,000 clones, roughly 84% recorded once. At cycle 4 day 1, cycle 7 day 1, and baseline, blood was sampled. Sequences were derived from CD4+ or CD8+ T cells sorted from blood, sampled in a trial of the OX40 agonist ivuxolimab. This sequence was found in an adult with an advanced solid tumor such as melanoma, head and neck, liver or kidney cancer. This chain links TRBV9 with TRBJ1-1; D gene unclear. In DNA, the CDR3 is TGTGCCAGCAGCGTCCGGGTGAACACTGAAGCTTTCTTT. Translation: CASSVRVNTEAFF.